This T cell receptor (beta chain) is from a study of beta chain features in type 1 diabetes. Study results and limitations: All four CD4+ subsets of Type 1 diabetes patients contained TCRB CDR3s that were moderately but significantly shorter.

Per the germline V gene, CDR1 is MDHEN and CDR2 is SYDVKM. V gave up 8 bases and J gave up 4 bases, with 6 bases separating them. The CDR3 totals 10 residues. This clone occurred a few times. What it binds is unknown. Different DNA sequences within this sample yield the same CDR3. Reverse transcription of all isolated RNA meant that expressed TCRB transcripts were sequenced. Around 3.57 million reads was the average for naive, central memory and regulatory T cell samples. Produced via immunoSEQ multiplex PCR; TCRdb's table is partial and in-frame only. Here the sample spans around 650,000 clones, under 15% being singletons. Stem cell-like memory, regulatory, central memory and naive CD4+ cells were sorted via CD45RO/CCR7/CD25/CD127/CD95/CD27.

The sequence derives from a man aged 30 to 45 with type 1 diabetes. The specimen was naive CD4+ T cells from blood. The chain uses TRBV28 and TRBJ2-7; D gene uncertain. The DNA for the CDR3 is TGTGCCAGCGGCCGTTACGAGCAGTACTTC. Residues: CASGRYEQYF.